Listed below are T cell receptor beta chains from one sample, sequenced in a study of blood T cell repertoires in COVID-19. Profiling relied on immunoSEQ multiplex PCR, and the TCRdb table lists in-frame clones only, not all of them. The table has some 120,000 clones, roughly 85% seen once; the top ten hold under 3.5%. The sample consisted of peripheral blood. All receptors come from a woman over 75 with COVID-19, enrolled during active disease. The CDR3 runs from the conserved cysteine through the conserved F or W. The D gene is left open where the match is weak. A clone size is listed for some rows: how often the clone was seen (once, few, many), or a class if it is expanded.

CDR3: CASSSAEREDPSSYNEQFF; DNA: TGCGCCAGCAGCTCGGCTGAGCGGGAGGACCCTAGCTCCTACAATGAGCAGTTCTTC; size: .; J: TRBJ2-1; D: TRBD2; V: TRBV5-1
CDR3: CASSQDLSPQETQYF; DNA: TGCGCCAGCAGCCAAGATCTAAGCCCCCAAGAGACCCAGTACTTC; size: .; J: TRBJ2-5; D: .; V: TRBV4-1
CDR3: CASSPMAGLGGNTIYF; DNA: TGTGCCAGCAGCCCCATGGCAGGGTTGGGAGGAAACACCATATATTTT; size: few; J: TRBJ1-3; D: .; V: TRBV5-6
CDR3: CASSYTLNTEAFF; DNA: TGTGCCAGCAGCTATACACTGAACACTGAAGCTTTCTTT; size: .; J: TRBJ1-1; D: .; V: TRBV11-1
CDR3: CASTEGNSYEQYF; DNA: TGCGCCAGCACAGAGGGTAACTCCTACGAGCAGTACTTC; size: .; J: TRBJ2-7; D: .; V: TRBV5-1
CDR3: CASSQSFDEQFF; DNA: TGTGCCAGCAGCCAATCATTCGATGAGCAGTTCTTC; size: once; J: TRBJ2-1; D: .; V: TRBV16
CDR3: CATGADHDAQYF; DNA: TGTGCCACCGGGGCCGACCACGATGCGCAGTATTTT; size: .; J: TRBJ2-3; D: .; V: TRBV24-1
CDR3: CASSPRDRRYYGYTF; DNA: TGTGCCAGCAGCCCCCGGGACAGGCGTTACTATGGCTACACCTTC; size: .; J: TRBJ1-2; D: TRBD1; V: TRBV28
CDR3: CASSSLLGIYNEQFF; DNA: TGTGCCAGCAGTTCCCTTCTCGGGATATACAATGAGCAGTTCTTC; size: .; J: TRBJ2-1; D: .; V: TRBV28
CDR3: CASSPERGITEAFF; DNA: TGTGCCAGTAGTCCAGAAAGGGGAATCACTGAAGCTTTCTTT; size: .; J: TRBJ1-1; D: .; V: TRBV19
CDR3: CATVELRQPQHF; DNA: TGTGCCACCGTTGAGTTGAGGCAGCCCCAGCATTTT; size: few; J: TRBJ1-5; D: .; V: TRBV28
CDR3: CAISDGQVSTNEKLFF; DNA: TGTGCCATCAGTGATGGACAGGTTTCAACTAATGAAAAACTGTTTTTT; size: once; J: TRBJ1-4; D: TRBD1; V: TRBV10-3
CDR3: CASSARARANSPLHF; DNA: TGTGCCAGCAGCGCAAGAGCCAGGGCAAATTCACCCCTCCACTTT; size: .; J: TRBJ1-6; D: .; V: TRBV5-6
CDR3: CATSRAGDYFTVVTGELFF; DNA: TGTGCCACCAGCAGAGCTGGGGACTATTTTACTGTAGTCACCGGGGAGCTGTTTTTT; size: .; J: TRBJ2-2; D: TRBD2; V: TRBV15
CDR3: CATSRGGSGQPQHF; DNA: TGTGCCACCAGCAGAGGAGGGAGCGGCCAGCCCCAGCATTTT; size: .; J: TRBJ1-5; D: .; V: TRBV15
CDR3: CASSYRLAGGPYEQFF; DNA: TGTGCCAGCAGCTACCGACTAGCGGGAGGGCCCTATGAGCAGTTCTTC; size: .; J: TRBJ2-1; D: TRBD2; V: TRBV5-4
CDR3: CSVFSGRTPGNEQFF; DNA: TGCAGCGTTTTTAGCGGGAGGACCCCCGGGAATGAGCAGTTCTTC; size: .; J: TRBJ2-1; D: TRBD2; V: TRBV29-1
CDR3: CASSVEADSEAFF; DNA: TGTGCCAGCAGCGTAGAAGCGGATTCTGAAGCTTTCTTT; size: once; J: TRBJ1-1; D: .; V: TRBV9
CDR3: CATSKRGTTDTQYF; DNA: TGTGCCACCAGTAAGCGGGGGACCACAGATACGCAGTATTTT; size: .; J: TRBJ2-3; D: TRBD2; V: TRBV15
CDR3: CASRPNSPLWEKLFF; DNA: TGTGCCAGCAGACCAAACAGCCCCCTATGGGAAAAACTGTTTTTT; size: few; J: TRBJ1-4; D: .; V: TRBV6-5
CDR3: CASSFPAGYTDTQYF; DNA: TGTGCCAGCAGCTTTCCAGCGGGCTACACAGATACGCAGTATTTT; size: .; J: TRBJ2-3; D: .; V: TRBV7-2
CDR3: CASSFTLAKNEQFF; DNA: TGTGCCAGCAGCTTTACACTAGCTAAGAATGAGCAGTTCTTC; size: few; J: TRBJ2-1; D: .; V: TRBV7-9
CDR3: CASLTPRTSDTGELFF; DNA: TGTGCCAGCCTCACCCCTCGGACATCCGACACCGGGGAGCTGTTTTTT; size: .; J: TRBJ2-2; D: .; V: TRBV28
CDR3: CASSLASGVETQYF; DNA: TGTGCCAGCAGCTTAGCGTCAGGGGTTGAGACCCAGTACTTC; size: .; J: TRBJ2-5; D: .; V: TRBV7-9
CDR3: CASSLTSANYPYEQYF; DNA: TGCGCCAGCAGCTTGACTAGCGCGAATTACCCCTACGAGCAGTACTTC; size: .; J: TRBJ2-7; D: TRBD2; V: TRBV5-1
CDR3: CASSTEGAILNTQYF; DNA: TGTGCCAGCAGCACGGAGGGGGCGATCTTGAATACGCAGTATTTT; size: .; J: TRBJ2-3; D: .; V: TRBV7-3
CDR3: CASSAPTGGSGYGYTF; DNA: TGTGCCAGCAGCGCTCCAACAGGGGGCTCGGGCTATGGCTACACCTTC; size: once; J: TRBJ1-2; D: TRBD1; V: TRBV28
CDR3: CACRETGVTGELFF; DNA: TGTGCCTGCAGGGAGACAGGGGTTACCGGGGAGCTGTTTTTT; size: .; J: TRBJ2-2; D: TRBD1; V: TRBV6-5
CDR3: CASSFSGGVYNEQFF; DNA: TGTGCCAGCAGCTTTAGCGGGGGAGTATACAATGAGCAGTTCTTC; size: few; J: TRBJ2-1; D: TRBD2; V: TRBV5-4
CDR3: CASSLSGEETQYF; DNA: TGTGCCAGCAGTTTATCAGGGGAAGAGACCCAGTACTTC; size: .; J: TRBJ2-5; D: .; V: TRBV28
CDR3: CASTSGNNSPLHF; DNA: TGTGCCAGCACTTCAGGGAATAATTCACCCCTCCACTTT; size: few; J: TRBJ1-6; D: .; V: TRBV12-3/TRBV12-4
CDR3: CASSPTSGGNIQYF; DNA: TGTGCCAGCAGCCCGACTAGCGGGGGAAACATTCAGTACTTC; size: .; J: TRBJ2-4; D: TRBD2; V: TRBV28
CDR3: CASSTGTVAEQYF; DNA: TGTGCCAGCAGCACCGGGACTGTCGCCGAGCAGTACTTC; size: once; J: TRBJ2-7; D: .; V: TRBV6-6
CDR3: CASSQEVRARVHNEQFF; DNA: TGCGCCAGCAGCCAAGAGGTCCGGGCCAGGGTCCACAATGAGCAGTTCTTC; size: .; J: TRBJ2-1; D: .; V: TRBV4-3
CDR3: CASRTSGSTDTQYF; DNA: TGTGCCAGTCGGACTAGCGGGAGCACAGATACGCAGTATTTT; size: .; J: TRBJ2-3; D: TRBD2; V: TRBV19
CDR3: CAISLDWNTGELFF; DNA: TGTGCCATCAGTTTAGACTGGAACACCGGGGAGCTGTTTTTT; size: .; J: TRBJ2-2; D: .; V: TRBV10-3
CDR3: CASSLGQGRNQPQHF; DNA: TGTGCCAGCAGCTTGGGACAGGGTCGCAATCAGCCCCAGCATTTT; size: .; J: TRBJ1-5; D: TRBD1; V: TRBV7-2
CDR3: CASSLEASGSGADTQYF; DNA: TGCGCCAGCAGCTTGGAGGCTAGCGGGAGTGGAGCAGATACGCAGTATTTT; size: .; J: TRBJ2-3; D: TRBD2; V: TRBV5-1
CDR3: CAISDRGLDTQYF; DNA: TGTGCCATCAGTGACAGGGGGCTGGATACGCAGTATTTT; size: .; J: TRBJ2-3; D: TRBD1; V: TRBV10-3
CDR3: CASSQGLAVFGNEQFF; DNA: TGTGCCAGCAGCCAGGGACTAGCGGTTTTTGGGAATGAGCAGTTCTTC; size: .; J: TRBJ2-1; D: TRBD2; V: TRBV11-2
CDR3: CASSIGLHYEQYF; DNA: TGTGCCAGCAGTATAGGACTCCACTACGAGCAGTACTTC; size: .; J: TRBJ2-7; D: .; V: TRBV27